This is a list of T cell receptor beta chains from one sample in a study of cytomegalovirus exposure and HLA in healthy donors. Profiled with immunoSEQ multiplex PCR; TCRdb holds only in-frame clones, not every one. This sample has 55,000 to 75,000 clones; about 95% occur once, and the top ten carry about 6.4%. The sequenced sample was PBMCs. These receptors originate from a woman aged 18-29 years in good health and CMV-seropositive. Both conserved end residues are part of each CDR3. A D gene is named only where the DNA matches it firmly. A clone size is listed for some rows: how often the clone was seen (once, few, many), or a class if it is expanded.

size,J,V,D,DNA,CDR3
-,TRBJ1-2,TRBV20-1,TRBD1,TGCAGAATGACAGGGGGGGGTGTCTACACCTTC,CRMTGGGVYTF
once,TRBJ1-3,TRBV18,-,TGTGCCAGCTCACCCTCGGGAGGAAACACCATATATTTT,CASSPSGGNTIYF
-,TRBJ2-3,TRBV7-3,-,TGTGCCAGCAGCTTCGGACACACAGATACGCAGTATTTT,CASSFGHTDTQYF
-,TRBJ2-5,TRBV25-1,TRBD2,TGTGCCAGCAGTGAATGGGGGGGGGTGGAGACCCAGTACTTC,CASSEWGGVETQYF
-,TRBJ2-1,TRBV19,-,TGTGCCAGTAGTATTGTGCCTTCGGGTGAGCAGTTCTTC,CASSIVPSGEQFF
few,TRBJ1-5,TRBV18,TRBD1,TGTGCCAGCTCACCCCGGGACAGGGGCCCGAATCAGCCCCAGCATTTT,CASSPRDRGPNQPQHF
-,TRBJ2-7,TRBV6-6,TRBD1,TGTGCCAGCAGTCGAGGACCGGGACAGAACTACGAGCAGTACTTC,CASSRGPGQNYEQYF
-,TRBJ2-7,TRBV28,-,TGTGCCAGCAGTTTAGGTGGTTTGGCAGGATTCGAGCAGTACTTC,CASSLGGLAGFEQYF
-,TRBJ2-1,TRBV27,-,TGTGCCAGCAGCGATTATCAGGTATACAATGAGCAGTTCTTC,CASSDYQVYNEQFF
-,TRBJ2-6,TRBV19,-,TGTGCCAGTAGTCGTCCAGGCCACTCTGGGGCCAACGTCCTGACTTTC,CASSRPGHSGANVLTF
-,TRBJ2-4,TRBV9,-,TGTGCCTCGTCCAACTACGCCAAAAACATTCAGTACTTC,CASSNYAKNIQYF
-,TRBJ2-4,TRBV6-1,-,TGTGCCAGCAGTGAAGCGCTGAAGCTAGCCAAAAACATTCAGTACTTC,CASSEALKLAKNIQYF
-,TRBJ2-1,TRBV5-4,TRBD2,TGTGCCAGCAGCTTGGTTGCGGGAGGGCCGACTGAGCAGTTCTTC,CASSLVAGGPTEQFF
-,TRBJ2-3,TRBV6-1,-,TGTGCCAGCGATCGAGAGGCTAGCAACCCCCATACGCAGTATTTT,CASDREASNPHTQYF
-,TRBJ2-7,TRBV28,-,TGTGCCAGCAGTTTCAACAGTCCCTACGAGCAGTACTTC,CASSFNSPYEQYF
once,TRBJ2-7,TRBV28,TRBD2,TGTGCCAGCAGTTTGGTCCGTGGGGGAGGGTCTTCCTACGAGCAGTACTTC,CASSLVRGGGSSYEQYF
once,TRBJ2-7,TRBV18,-,TGTGCCAGCTCAACCTACAGGGACGGTGAGCAGTACTTC,CASSTYRDGEQYF
-,TRBJ1-6,TRBV27,TRBD1,TGTGCCAGCAGTCTCCTTGGACAGGGGCCAGTTTCACCCCTCCACTTT,CASSLLGQGPVSPLHF
-,TRBJ1-5,TRBV7-9,-,TGTGCCAGCAGCTTATGGAGCCAGCCCCAGCATTTT,CASSLWSQPQHF
-,TRBJ2-2,TRBV7-7,TRBD2,TGTGCTAGCAGCCTCCCGGGCGGGAGTCGGGCCGGGGAGCTGTTTTTT,CASSLPGGSRAGELFF
once,TRBJ1-5,TRBV30,-,TGTGCCGCGCAGACAGTCATGAATCAGCCCCAGCATTTT,CAAQTVMNQPQHF
-,TRBJ1-1,TRBV6-5,-,TGTGCCAGCAGAACAGGGTTTATGAACACTGAAGCTTTCTTT,CASRTGFMNTEAFF
-,TRBJ2-7,TRBV28,-,TGTGCCAGCAGTTTTGTGAGCAGGAACGAGCAGTACTTC,CASSFVSRNEQYF
-,TRBJ2-7,TRBV4-1,TRBD2,TGCGCCAGCAGCCAAGGCTCGTCCAGCGGGAGCTCCTACGAGCAGTACTTC,CASSQGSSSGSSYEQYF
-,TRBJ2-5,TRBV5-5,-,TGTGCCAGCAGCTTTGTGGGGGCGCGTTCAGAGACCCAGTACTTC,CASSFVGARSETQYF
-,TRBJ2-7,TRBV15,-,TGTGCCACCAGCAGAGATAAGAGTGGAGGGGGCGCTAGGGACGAGCAGTACTTC,CATSRDKSGGGARDEQYF
-,TRBJ1-5,TRBV5-8,TRBD1,TGTGCCAGCAGCTTGGCGACAGGGGAGTTTCAGCCCCAGCATTTT,CASSLATGEFQPQHF
-,TRBJ2-5,TRBV2,-,TGTGCCAGCAGCAGGGACAACCAAGAGACCCAGTACTTC,CASSRDNQETQYF
-,TRBJ1-2,TRBV11-3,-,TGTGCCAGCAGCTTAAATGCGGGCTACACCTTC,CASSLNAGYTF
once,TRBJ1-4,TRBV29-1,-,TGCAGCGTTTCCATTAGTAATGAAAAACTGTTTTTT,CSVSISNEKLFF
-,TRBJ1-3,TRBV5-1,TRBD1,TGCGCCAGCAGCTACGCGACAGGGACCGGAAACACCATATATTTT,CASSYATGTGNTIYF
-,TRBJ2-7,TRBV28,TRBD1,TGTGCCAGCCGGGACAGAAGATCCTACGAGCAGTACTTC,CASRDRRSYEQYF
-,TRBJ2-1,TRBV19,TRBD2,TGTGCCAGTAGGCCACGGACTAGCGGGAGTGGTGAGCAGTTCTTC,CASRPRTSGSGEQFF
-,TRBJ1-2,TRBV5-5,TRBD1,TGTGCCAGCAGCTTGGAGTCAGGGGGATTTAACTATGGCTACACCTTC,CASSLESGGFNYGYTF
-,TRBJ1-1,TRBV9,-,TGTGCCAGCAGCGTAACGCCGTCGGGCACTGAAGCTTTCTTT,CASSVTPSGTEAFF
-,TRBJ2-5,TRBV7-9,-,TGTGCCAGCAGCCGATCGACTATACAAGAGACCCAGTACTTC,CASSRSTIQETQYF
-,TRBJ1-2,TRBV28,-,TGTGCCAGCGCCGTTTTGCAGGGTCATGGCTACACCTTC,CASAVLQGHGYTF
few,TRBJ1-2,TRBV2,-,TGTGCCAGCAGCCAGAACCCAGCGGGGAACTATGGCTACACCTTC,CASSQNPAGNYGYTF
-,TRBJ2-5,TRBV28,TRBD2,TGTGCCAGCAGGATAAAGGGGGGACTAGCGGAACAAGAGACCCAGTACTTC,CASRIKGGLAEQETQYF
-,TRBJ1-2,TRBV7-9,-,TGTGCCAGCAGCTCCCGGAACTATGGCTACACCTTC,CASSSRNYGYTF